This record covers a single T cell receptor beta chain. The antigen is not known. The length of the CDR3 is 14 residues. Germline V CDR1 and CDR2: LNHDA, SQIVND (reference sequence). Trimming took 7 bases from V and 4 from J, leaving 16 bases between them. These data belong to a study of cytomegalovirus exposure and HLA in healthy donors. Study-level results: In a later analysis, several top co-occurrence clusters appeared linked to parvovirus B19, influenza, CMV and Epstein-Barr virus.

In the PCR, 60 Vbeta and 13 Jbeta primers were used. Generated by immunoSEQ multiplex PCR, the TCRdb table keeps only in-frame clones and is missing some. The repertoire includes under 150,000 clones, about 80% of them detected once, and around 3% sits in the top ten. The sequence came from a male donor in good health and CMV-seronegative. The chain carries TRBV19 and TRBJ1-2; tentatively, D is TRBD1 (6 bases). The sample taken for sequencing was PBMCs. CDR3 coding DNA: TGTGCCAGTACCCTGACAGGCTCCCCCTATGGCTACACCTTC. Translating it yields CASTLTGSPYGYTF.